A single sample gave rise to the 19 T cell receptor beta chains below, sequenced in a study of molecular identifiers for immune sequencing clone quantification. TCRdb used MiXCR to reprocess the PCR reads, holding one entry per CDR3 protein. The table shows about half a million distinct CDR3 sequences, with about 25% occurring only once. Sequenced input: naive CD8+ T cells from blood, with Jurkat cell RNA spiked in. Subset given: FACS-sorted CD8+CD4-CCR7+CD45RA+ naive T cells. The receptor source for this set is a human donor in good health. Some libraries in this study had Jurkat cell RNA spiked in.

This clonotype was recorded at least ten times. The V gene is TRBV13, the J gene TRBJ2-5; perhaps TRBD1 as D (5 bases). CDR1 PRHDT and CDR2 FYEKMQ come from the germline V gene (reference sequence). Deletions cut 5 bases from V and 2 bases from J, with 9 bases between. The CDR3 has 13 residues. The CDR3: CASSPQEQETQYF. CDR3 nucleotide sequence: TGTGCCAGCAGCCCACAGGAACAAGAGACCCAGTACTTC. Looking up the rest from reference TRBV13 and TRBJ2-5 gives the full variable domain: AAGVIQSPRHLIKEKRETATLKCYPIPRHDTVYWYQQGPGQDPQFLISFYEKMQSDKGSIPDRFSAQQFSDYHSELNMSSLELGDSALYFCASSPQEQETQYFGPGTRLLVL.

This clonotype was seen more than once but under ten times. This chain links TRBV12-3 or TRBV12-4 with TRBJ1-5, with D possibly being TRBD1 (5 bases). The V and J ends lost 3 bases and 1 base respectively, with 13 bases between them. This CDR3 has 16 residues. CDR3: CASSLVGVVSNQPQHF. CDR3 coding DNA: TGTGCCAGCAGTTTGGTGGGGGTGGTGAGCAATCAGCCCCAGCATTTT.

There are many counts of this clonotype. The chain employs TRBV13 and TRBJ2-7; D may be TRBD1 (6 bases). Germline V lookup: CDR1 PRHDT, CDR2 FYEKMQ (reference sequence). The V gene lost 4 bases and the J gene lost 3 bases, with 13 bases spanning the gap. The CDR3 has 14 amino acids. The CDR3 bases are TGTGCCAGCAGCTCGAGGACAGCCAGCTACGAGCAGTACTTC. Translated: CASSSRTASYEQYF.

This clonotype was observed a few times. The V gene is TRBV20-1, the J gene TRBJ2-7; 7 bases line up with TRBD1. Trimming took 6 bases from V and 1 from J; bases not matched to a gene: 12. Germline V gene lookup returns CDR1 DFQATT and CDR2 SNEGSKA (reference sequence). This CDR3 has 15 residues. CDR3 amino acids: CSAPAPGQISYEQYF. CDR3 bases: TGCAGTGCCCCCGCCCCGGGACAGATTTCCTACGAGCAGTACTTC.

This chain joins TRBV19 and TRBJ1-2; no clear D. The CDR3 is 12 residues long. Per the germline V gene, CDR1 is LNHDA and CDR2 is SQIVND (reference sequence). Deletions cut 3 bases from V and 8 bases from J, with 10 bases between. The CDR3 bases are TGTGCCAGTAGTATGCCCGGTGACGGCTACACCTTC. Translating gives CASSMPGDGYTF.

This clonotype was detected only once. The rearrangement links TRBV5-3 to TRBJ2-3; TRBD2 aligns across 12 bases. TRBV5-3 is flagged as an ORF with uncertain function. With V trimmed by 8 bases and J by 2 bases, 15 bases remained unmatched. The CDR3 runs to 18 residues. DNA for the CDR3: TGTGCCAGCAGCCCAATCCGGACTAGCGGGGCGGACACAGATACGCAGTATTTT. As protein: CASSPIRTSGADTDTQYF.

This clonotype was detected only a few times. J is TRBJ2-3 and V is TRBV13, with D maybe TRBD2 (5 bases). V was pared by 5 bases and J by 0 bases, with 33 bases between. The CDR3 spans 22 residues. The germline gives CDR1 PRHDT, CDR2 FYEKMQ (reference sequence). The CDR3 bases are TGTGCCAGCAGCGCACACTTGACCAACCTCCCCACGGGGTCTGGGAGCACAGATACGCAGTATTTT. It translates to CASSAHLTNLPTGSGSTDTQYF.

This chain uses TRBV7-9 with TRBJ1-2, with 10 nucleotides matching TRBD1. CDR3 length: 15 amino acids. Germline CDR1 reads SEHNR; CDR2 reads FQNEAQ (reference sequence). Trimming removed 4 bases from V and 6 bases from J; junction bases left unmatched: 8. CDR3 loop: CASSSRTGGQDGYTF. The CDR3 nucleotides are TGTGCCAGCAGCTCGCGGACAGGGGGGCAGGATGGCTACACCTTC.

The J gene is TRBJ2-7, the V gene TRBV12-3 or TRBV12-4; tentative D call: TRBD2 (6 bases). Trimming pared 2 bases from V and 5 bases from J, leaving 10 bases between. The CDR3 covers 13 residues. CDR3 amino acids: CASSLSPGDEQYF. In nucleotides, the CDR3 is TGTGCCAGCAGTTTAAGTCCGGGGGACGAGCAGTACTTC.

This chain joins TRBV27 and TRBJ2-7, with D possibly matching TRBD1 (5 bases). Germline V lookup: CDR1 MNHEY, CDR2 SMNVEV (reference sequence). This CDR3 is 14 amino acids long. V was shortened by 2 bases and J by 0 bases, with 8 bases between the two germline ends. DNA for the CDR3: TGTGCCAGCAGTTTAGGGGCCGTCTCCTACGAGCAGTACTTC. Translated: CASSLGAVSYEQYF.

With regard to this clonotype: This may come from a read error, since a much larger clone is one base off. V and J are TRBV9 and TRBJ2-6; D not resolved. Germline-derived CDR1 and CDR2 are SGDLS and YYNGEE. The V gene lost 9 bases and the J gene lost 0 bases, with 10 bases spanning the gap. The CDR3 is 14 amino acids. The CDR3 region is CATPPDSGANVLTF. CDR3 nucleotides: TGTGCCACCCCCCCAGACTCTGGGGCCAACGTCCTGACTTTC. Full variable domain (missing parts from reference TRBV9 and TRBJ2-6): DSGVTQTPKHLITATGQRVTLRCSPRSGDLSVYWYQQSLDQGLQFLIQYYNGEERAKGNILERFSAQQFPDLHSELNLSSLELGDSALYFCATPPDSGANVLTFGAGSRLTVL.

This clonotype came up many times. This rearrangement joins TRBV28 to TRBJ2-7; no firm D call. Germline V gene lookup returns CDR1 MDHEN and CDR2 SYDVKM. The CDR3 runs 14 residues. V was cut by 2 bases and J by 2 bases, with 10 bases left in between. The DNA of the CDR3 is TGTGCCAGCAGTTTAGGTCTTCTGGCCTACGAGCAGTACTTC. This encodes CASSLGLLAYEQYF.

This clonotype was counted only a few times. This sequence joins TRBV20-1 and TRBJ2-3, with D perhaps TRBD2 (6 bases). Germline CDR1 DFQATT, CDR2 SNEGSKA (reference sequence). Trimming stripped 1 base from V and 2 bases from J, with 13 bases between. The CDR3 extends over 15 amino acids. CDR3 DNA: TGCAGTGCTAGAGGGGGGGTAGGGGCCACAGATACGCAGTATTTT. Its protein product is CSARGGVGATDTQYF.

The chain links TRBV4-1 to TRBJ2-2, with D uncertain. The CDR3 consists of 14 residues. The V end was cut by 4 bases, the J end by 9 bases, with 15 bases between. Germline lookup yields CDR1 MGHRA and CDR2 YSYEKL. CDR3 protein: CASSPGSLSWELFF. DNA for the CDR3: TGCGCCAGCAGCCCGGGCTCCCTCTCGTGGGAGCTGTTTTTT.

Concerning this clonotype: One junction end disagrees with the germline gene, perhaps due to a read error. The CDR3 region has the DNA TGTGCCAGCAGTTTATCACTAGCGAACACAAATACGCAGTATTTT. This sequence encodes CASSLSLANTNTQYF. The rearrangement joins TRBV28 to TRBJ2-3, with 7 nucleotides matching TRBD2. Germline V gives CDR1 MDHEN, CDR2 SYDVKM. The length of the CDR3 is 15 residues.

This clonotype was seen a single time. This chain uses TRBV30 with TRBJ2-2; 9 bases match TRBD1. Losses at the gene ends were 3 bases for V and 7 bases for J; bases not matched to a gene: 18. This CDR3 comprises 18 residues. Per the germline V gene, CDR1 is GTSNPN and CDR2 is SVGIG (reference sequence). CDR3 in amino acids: CAWSAPSGTGFFDGELFF. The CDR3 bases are TGTGCCTGGAGCGCCCCGTCCGGGACAGGGTTTTTTGACGGGGAGCTGTTTTTT.

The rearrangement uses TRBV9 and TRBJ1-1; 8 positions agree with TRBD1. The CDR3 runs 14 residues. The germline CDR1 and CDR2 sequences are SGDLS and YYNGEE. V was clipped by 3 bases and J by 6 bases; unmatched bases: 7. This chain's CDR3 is CASSEDRAVPEAFF. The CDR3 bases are TGTGCCAGCAGCGAGGACAGGGCTGTCCCTGAAGCTTTCTTT.

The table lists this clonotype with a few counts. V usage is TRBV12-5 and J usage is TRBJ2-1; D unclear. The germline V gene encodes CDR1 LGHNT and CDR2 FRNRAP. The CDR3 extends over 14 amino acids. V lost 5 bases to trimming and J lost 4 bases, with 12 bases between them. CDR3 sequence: CASGPTPGYNEQFF. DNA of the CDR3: TGTGCTAGTGGTCCCACCCCTGGGTACAATGAGCAGTTCTTC.

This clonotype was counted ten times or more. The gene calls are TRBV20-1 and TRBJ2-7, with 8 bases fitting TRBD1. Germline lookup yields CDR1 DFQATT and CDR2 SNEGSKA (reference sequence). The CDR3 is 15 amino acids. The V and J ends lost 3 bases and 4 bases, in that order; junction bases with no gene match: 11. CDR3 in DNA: TGCAGTGCTAGCGATGTTGACAGGGGCCCATACGAGCAGTACTTC. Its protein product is CSASDVDRGPYEQYF.